These T cell receptor beta chains were read from a single sample in a study of blood T cell repertoires in COVID-19. Sequencing was performed with immunoSEQ multiplex PCR; in TCRdb, only in-frame clones are kept and a portion is missing. The table includes 95,000 to 100,000 clones, approximately 81% detected once. Specimen: peripheral blood. These receptors were taken from a woman in her 70s with active or convalescent COVID-19. The CDR3 runs from the conserved cysteine through the conserved F or W. Each record gives: D gene, J gene, V gene, clone size, CDR3 DNA, CDR3 protein. D genes are given only for firm matches. Not all rows give a size; the values are once, few, many and, for expanded clones, a class.

>-|TRBJ1-1|TRBV20-1|few
TGCAGTGCTAGTTCTGAGAGGAACACTGAAGCTTTCTTT
CSASSERNTEAFF
>-|TRBJ2-5|TRBV5-1|-
TGCGCCAGCAGCCGGGACTTCCAAGAGACCCAGTACTTC
CASSRDFQETQYF
>TRBD1|TRBJ2-2|TRBV27|-
TGTGCCAGCAGCCCAGAGGGGGCGCGCACCGGGGAGCTGTTTTTT
CASSPEGARTGELFF
>TRBD2|TRBJ2-3|TRBV2|-
TGTGCCAGCAGTGATGGGCTAGCGGCTAGCACAGATACGCAGTATTTT
CASSDGLAASTDTQYF
>TRBD2|TRBJ2-1|TRBV11-2|-
TGTGCCAGCAGCTTAAACGCCCTTCGTCTAGCGGGAGTGGATGAGCAGTTCTTC
CASSLNALRLAGVDEQFF
>-|TRBJ2-7|TRBV11-2|-
TGTGCCAGCAGCTTATCCCGACAAACAGGCTACGAGCAGTACTTC
CASSLSRQTGYEQYF
>-|TRBJ2-7|TRBV3-1/TRBV3-2|once
TGTGCCAGCAGCCAAGCTGGCGGACATTACGAGCAGTACTTC
CASSQAGGHYEQYF
>TRBD2|TRBJ2-7|TRBV7-2|-
TGTGCCAGCAGCACCTGGACTAGCGGGGCCTACGAGCAGTACTTC
CASSTWTSGAYEQYF
>TRBD2|TRBJ2-1|TRBV19|-
TGTGCCAGTAACCCTGTAGCGGGGGGGCCCTACAATGAGCAGTTCTTC
CASNPVAGGPYNEQFF
>TRBD1|TRBJ2-1|TRBV6-6|-
TGTGCCAGCAGACTCCAGGGGGCCGGGGAAATCAATGAGCAGTTCTTC
CASRLQGAGEINEQFF
>TRBD2|TRBJ2-3|TRBV11-2|-
TGTGCCAGCAGCTTAAGGGGGACTAGCGGGACTAGCACAGATACGCAGTATTTT
CASSLRGTSGTSTDTQYF
>-|TRBJ1-2|TRBV7-2|-
TGTGCCAGCAGCCGCGCCGGGGAATATGGCTACACCTTC
CASSRAGEYGYTF
>-|TRBJ2-1|TRBV7-2|once
TGTGCCAGCAGTACAGTCCTTTCATCGCAGTTCTTC
CASSTVLSSQFF
>-|TRBJ1-1|TRBV25-1|once
TGTGCCAGCAGGCATCCGGTGAACACTGAAGCTTTCTTT
CASRHPVNTEAFF
>TRBD2|TRBJ2-1|TRBV4-2|-
TGTGCCAGCAGCCAAGAAGGTCTAGCGGGTATCAATGAGCAGTTCTTC
CASSQEGLAGINEQFF
>-|TRBJ1-6|TRBV2|-
TGTGCCAGCAGTGTCCAAGAGAATTCACCCCTCCACTTT
CASSVQENSPLHF
>TRBD1|TRBJ1-2|TRBV28|-
TGTGCCAGCCGTCCCGGGACAGGGAACTATGGCTACACCTTC
CASRPGTGNYGYTF
>-|TRBJ2-4|TRBV28|-
TGTGCCAGCAGTCCAATACCGGTGGGGGGGCTGTCGTACTTC
CASSPIPVGGLSYF
>-|TRBJ1-2|TRBV2|-
TGTGCCAGCACTAGAGGATATGGCTACACCTTC
CASTRGYGYTF
>TRBD1|TRBJ1-1|TRBV6-5|-
TGTGCCAGCTCACGGTCCAGGGGGTGGAACACTGAAGCTTTCTTT
CASSRSRGWNTEAFF
>-|TRBJ2-2|TRBV5-4|-
TGTGCCAGCAGCCTGGCAGGGGGGCAAGGGGAGCTGTTTTTT
CASSLAGGQGELFF
>-|TRBJ1-1|TRBV11-3|-
TGTGCCAGCAGCTTAGATTCGGGGGACACTGAAGCTTTCTTT
CASSLDSGDTEAFF
>-|TRBJ2-1|TRBV19|-
TGTGCCAGTAGTATAGGAGCGGAGGCAATCTACAATGAGCAGTTCTTC
CASSIGAEAIYNEQFF
>TRBD1|TRBJ1-4|TRBV7-2|-
TGTGCCAGCAGCCCGGGACAGGGGGCTTTTGAAAAACTGTTTTTT
CASSPGQGAFEKLFF
>-|TRBJ2-1|TRBV18|-
TGTGCCAGCTCACCACGCAGGGGCCTATACAATGAGCAGTTCTTC
CASSPRRGLYNEQFF
>-|TRBJ2-1|TRBV24-1|-
TGTGCCACCAACAGGGCTGAGGACAATGAGCAGTTCTTC
CATNRAEDNEQFF
>TRBD1|TRBJ1-5|TRBV11-3|once
TGTGCCAGCAGCTTAACCAGGGGGACTAATCAGCCCCAGCATTTT
CASSLTRGTNQPQHF
>TRBD2|TRBJ2-1|TRBV18|-
TGTGCCAGCTCACCGGGACTAGAGGGTTTGTTTGAGCAGTTCTTC
CASSPGLEGLFEQFF
>TRBD2|TRBJ2-7|TRBV9|-
TGTGCCAGCAGCGCGGGACCGACTAGCCCCCAGGGCGAGCAGTACTTC
CASSAGPTSPQGEQYF
>-|TRBJ1-4|TRBV15|-
TGTGCCACCAGCAGAGTCGGGACAACGGGTGAAAAACTGTTTTTT
CATSRVGTTGEKLFF
>TRBD1|TRBJ1-1|TRBV4-2|-
TGTGCCAGCAGCCAAGTACCGGGACAGATGAACACTGAAGCTTTCTTT
CASSQVPGQMNTEAFF
>-|TRBJ1-2|TRBV30|-
TGTGCCTGGAGGACCTGGGGGGAGGGGAAGGGCTACACCTTC
CAWRTWGEGKGYTF
>TRBD2|TRBJ2-3|TRBV28|-
TGTGCCAGCAGTCCCCTCGGGACTAGGATTACAGATACGCAGTATTTT
CASSPLGTRITDTQYF
>-|TRBJ1-5|TRBV6-2/TRBV6-3|-
TGTGCCAGCAGTTACTCGTTAAGGGGGAAAGGAACTAATAGCAATCAGCCCCAGCATTTT
CASSYSLRGKGTNSNQPQHF
>TRBD1|TRBJ1-2|TRBV7-2|-
TGTGCCAGCAGGAAAGACCGGGACAGGGATGGCTACACCTTC
CASRKDRDRDGYTF
>TRBD1|TRBJ1-2|TRBV3-1/TRBV3-2|-
TGTGCCAGCAGCCGGCCGGGACAGGCCTATGGCTACACCTTC
CASSRPGQAYGYTF
>-|TRBJ2-1|TRBV24-1|once
TGTGCCACCAGTGACCCGACAGACTCCTACAATGAGCAGTTCTTC
CATSDPTDSYNEQFF
>-|TRBJ1-6|TRBV10-3|few
TGTGCCATCAGTGAACGACAGAAAGGATCACCCCTCCACTTT
CAISERQKGSPLHF
>TRBD2|TRBJ2-3|TRBV5-1|-
TGCGCCAGCAGCACCTTACTAGCGGGCACAGATACGCAGTATTTT
CASSTLLAGTDTQYF
>TRBD1|TRBJ1-4|TRBV4-3|-
TGCGCCAGCAGCCTAGAGCCAGGGGGCGCAGGGAGAGAAAAACTGTTTTTT
CASSLEPGGAGREKLFF
>TRBD1|TRBJ2-2|TRBV7-2|-
TGTGCCAGCAACCTGGGACAGGGAAAAACCGGGGAGCTGTTTTTT
CASNLGQGKTGELFF